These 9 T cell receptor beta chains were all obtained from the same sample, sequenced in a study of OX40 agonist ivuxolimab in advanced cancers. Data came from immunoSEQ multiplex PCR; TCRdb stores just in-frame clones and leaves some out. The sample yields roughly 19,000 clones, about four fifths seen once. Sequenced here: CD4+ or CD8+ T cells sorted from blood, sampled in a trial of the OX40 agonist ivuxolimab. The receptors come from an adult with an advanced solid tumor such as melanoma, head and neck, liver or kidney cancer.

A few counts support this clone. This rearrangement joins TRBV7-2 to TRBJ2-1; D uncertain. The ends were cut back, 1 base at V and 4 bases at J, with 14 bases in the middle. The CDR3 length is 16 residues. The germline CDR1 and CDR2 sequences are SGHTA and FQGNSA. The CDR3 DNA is TGTGCCAGCAGCTTAGTATCATTAGGGCAATACAATGAGCAGTTCTTC. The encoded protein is CASSLVSLGQYNEQFF.

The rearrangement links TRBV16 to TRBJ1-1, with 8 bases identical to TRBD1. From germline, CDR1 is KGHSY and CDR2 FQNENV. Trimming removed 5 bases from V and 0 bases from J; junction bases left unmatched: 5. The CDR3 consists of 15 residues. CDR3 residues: CASSFRGLMNTEAFF. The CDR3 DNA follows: TGTGCCAGCAGCTTCAGGGGGCTGATGAACACTGAAGCTTTCTTT.

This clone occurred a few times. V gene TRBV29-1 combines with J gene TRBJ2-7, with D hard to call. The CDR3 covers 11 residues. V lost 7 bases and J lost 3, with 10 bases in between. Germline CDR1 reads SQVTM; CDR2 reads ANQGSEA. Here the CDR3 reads CSARGVYEQYF. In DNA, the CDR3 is TGCAGCGCCCGAGGAGTCTACGAGCAGTACTTC.

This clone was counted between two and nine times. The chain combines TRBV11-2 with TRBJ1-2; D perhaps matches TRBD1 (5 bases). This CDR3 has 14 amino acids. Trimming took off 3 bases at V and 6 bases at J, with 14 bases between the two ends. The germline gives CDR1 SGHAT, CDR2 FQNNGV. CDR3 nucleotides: TGTGCCAGCAGCTTTCTTGCCAGGGAAGATGGCTACACCTTC. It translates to CASSFLAREDGYTF.

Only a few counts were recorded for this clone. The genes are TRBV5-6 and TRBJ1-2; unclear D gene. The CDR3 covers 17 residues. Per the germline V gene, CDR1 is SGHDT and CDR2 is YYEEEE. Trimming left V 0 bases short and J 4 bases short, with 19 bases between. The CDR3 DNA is TGTGCCAGCAGCTTGGACTTAGGACGGGAAGTAATCTATGGCTACACCTTC. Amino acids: CASSLDLGREVIYGYTF.

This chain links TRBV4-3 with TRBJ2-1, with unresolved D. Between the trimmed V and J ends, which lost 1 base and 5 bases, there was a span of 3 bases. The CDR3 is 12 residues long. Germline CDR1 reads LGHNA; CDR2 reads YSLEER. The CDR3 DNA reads TGCGCCAGCAGCCAAGGGGACAATGAGCAGTTCTTC. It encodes CASSQGDNEQFF.

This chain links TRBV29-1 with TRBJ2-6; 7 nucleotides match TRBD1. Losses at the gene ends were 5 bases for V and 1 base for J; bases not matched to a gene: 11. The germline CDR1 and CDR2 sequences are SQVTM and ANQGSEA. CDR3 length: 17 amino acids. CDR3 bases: TGCAGCGTTTTTGACAGGGAGTTAAGTTCTGGGGCCAACGTCCTGACTTTC. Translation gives CSVFDRELSSGANVLTF.

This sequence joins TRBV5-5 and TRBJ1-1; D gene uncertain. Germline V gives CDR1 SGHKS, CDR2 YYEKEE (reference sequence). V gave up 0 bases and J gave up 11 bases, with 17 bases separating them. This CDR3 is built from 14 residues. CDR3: CASSLDAVGLGAFF. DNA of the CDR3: TGTGCCAGCAGCTTGGACGCAGTAGGACTAGGGGCTTTCTTT.

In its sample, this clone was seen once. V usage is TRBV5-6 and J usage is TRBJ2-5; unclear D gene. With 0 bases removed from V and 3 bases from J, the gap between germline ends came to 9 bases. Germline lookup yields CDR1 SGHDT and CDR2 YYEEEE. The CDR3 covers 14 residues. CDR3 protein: CASSLALTEETQYF. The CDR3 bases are TGTGCCAGCAGCTTGGCGCTAACAGAAGAGACCCAGTACTTC.